This T cell receptor beta chain was recovered during a study of shared clonotypes between healthy human individuals. Findings of the study overall: Non-shared clonotypes were found to have lower generation probabilities than the clonotypes that were shared by all four of the sorted-subset donors. Generally, naive subsets came out with larger estimated richness than memory subsets.

Cells designated naive CD8 were CD45RO-negative and were positively selected for CCR7, with terminally differentiated effector memory CD45RA+ cells excluded. This CDR3 is 16 amino acids long. Germline V lookup: CDR1 LGHNA, CDR2 YSLEER. With 1 base removed from V and 3 bases from J, the gap between germline ends came to 14 bases. TCRdb keeps only in-frame clones here, not all; method: immunoSEQ multiplex PCR. The table lists roughly 810,000 clones, about 96% of them singletons. Concerning this clone: Its antigen is undetermined.

This sequence joins TRBV4-3 and TRBJ2-3, with D perhaps TRBD1 or TRBD2 (5 bases each). The sequenced sample consisted of naive CD8+ T cells sorted from blood. This TCR was sampled from a man younger than 40 in good health. CDR3 in amino acids: CASSQGGTWATDTQYF. The CDR3 coding sequence is TGCGCCAGCAGCCAAGGAGGGACCTGGGCTACAGATACGCAGTATTTT.